This T cell receptor (beta chain) was observed in a study of cytomegalovirus exposure and HLA in healthy donors. Study conclusions and caveats: In vitro, a few CMV-associated chains proved specific for CMV antigens. A list of roughly 160 TCR beta chains associated with cytomegalovirus was given.

This CDR3 spans 12 amino acids. Trimming left V 7 bases short and J 4 bases short, with 9 bases between. CDR1 and CDR2 from the germline V gene are SGDLS and YYNGEE. The repertoire was sequenced with immunoSEQ multiplex PCR; TCRdb's copy has only in-frame clones and lacks some. The data hold about 160,000 clones, with 95% to 97% observed a single time. Concerning this clone: As yet, its antigen is unknown.

The specimen was PBMCs. The chain uses TRBV9 and TRBJ2-1; D is possibly TRBD2 (6 bases). This clonotype originated in a woman younger than 30 in good health and CMV-seronegative. The CDR3 DNA follows: TGTGCCAGCGGGACTTCTTACAATGAGCAGTTCTTC. Amino acids: CASGTSYNEQFF. Together with reference TRBV9 and TRBJ2-1, the CDR3 gives the full variable domain: DSGVTQTPKHLITATGQRVTLRCSPRSGDLSVYWYQQSLDQGLQFLIQYYNGEERAKGNILERFSAQQFPDLHSELNLSSLELGDSALYFCASGTSYNEQFFGPGTRLTVL.